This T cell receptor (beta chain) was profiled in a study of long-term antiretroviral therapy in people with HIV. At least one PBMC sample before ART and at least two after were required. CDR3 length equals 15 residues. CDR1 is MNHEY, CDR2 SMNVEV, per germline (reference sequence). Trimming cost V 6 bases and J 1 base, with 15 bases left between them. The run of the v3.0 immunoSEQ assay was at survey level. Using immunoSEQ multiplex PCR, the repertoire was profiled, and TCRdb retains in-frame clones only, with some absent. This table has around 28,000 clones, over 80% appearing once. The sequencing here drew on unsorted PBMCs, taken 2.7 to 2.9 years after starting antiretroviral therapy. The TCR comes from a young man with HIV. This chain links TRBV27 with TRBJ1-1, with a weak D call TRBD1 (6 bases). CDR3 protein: CASSAKQGWNTEAFF. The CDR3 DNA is TGTGCCAGCAGCGCGAAACAGGGCTGGAACACTGAAGCTTTCTTT.